This T cell receptor (beta chain) was observed in a study of T cell responses to AZD1222 COVID-19 vaccine. As for this clone: Its antigen is undetermined.

CDR1 and CDR2 from the germline V gene are SNHLY and FYNNEI. The trim removed 6 bases at V and 2 bases at J, leaving 4 bases unmatched. The CDR3 spans 14 residues. Study observations and caveats: Close to half of spike-specific TCRs reportedly recognize unmutated variant regions. Only six people who got AZD1222 tested seropositive at baseline. Possibly, clonal diversity was underestimated; donors were largely white British and included more females.

TCRdb keeps only in-frame clones here, not all; method: immunoSEQ multiplex PCR. The table shows 100,000 to 150,000 clones, with more than 85% occurring only once. The TCR comes from an adult in good health. Sample: peripheral blood, taken on day 0 of AZD1222 vaccination. V is TRBV2 and J is TRBJ1-2; TRBD1 agrees at 9 bases. CDR3 amino acids: CASSRTGENYGYTF. The CDR3 nucleotides are TGTGCCAGCAGCAGGACAGGGGAGAACTATGGCTACACCTTC.